This passage covers 23 T cell receptor beta chains from one sample sequenced in a study of T cell changes during pregnancy in multiple sclerosis. TCRdb's table, derived via immunoSEQ multiplex PCR, lists solely in-frame clones and lacks some. This table has about 85,000 clones, 80% to 95% appearing once. Sequenced here: peripheral blood, sampled in the first trimester of pregnancy. The receptors derive from a female donor with multiple sclerosis, enrolled in a pregnancy study.

Worth noting for this clone: Within the sample, other DNA sequences also encode this same CDR3. CDR3: CATSRERGGADTQYF. CDR3 bases: TGTGCCACCAGCAGAGAAAGGGGGGGCGCAGATACGCAGTATTTT. V usage is TRBV15 and J usage is TRBJ2-3, with D possibly being TRBD2 (7 bases). V gave up 0 bases and J gave up 4 bases, with 11 bases separating them. Germline assignment: CDR1 LNHNV and CDR2 YYDKDF (reference sequence). The CDR3 has 15 amino acids.

This clone was found a few times. The chain uses TRBV14 and TRBJ1-1; no reliable D call. Germline V gene sequence: CDR1 SGHDN, CDR2 FVKESK. V was cut by 3 bases and J by 10 bases, with 21 bases left in between. This CDR3 has 15 amino acids. Here the CDR3 reads CASSHTLQKSERAFF. Written as DNA, the CDR3 is TGTGCCAGCAGCCACACTTTACAGAAATCGGAAAGAGCTTTCTTT.

The rearrangement uses TRBV5-6 and TRBJ1-4; 9 nucleotides align to TRBD1. Trimming at V came to 4 bases and at J to 5 bases, leaving 6 bases not matched to a gene. Per germline, CDR1 SGHDT and CDR2 YYEEEE. The CDR3 runs to 15 residues. The CDR3 DNA sequence: TGTGCCAGCAGCCATACCGGGACAGGGAATGAAAAACTGTTTTTT. As protein: CASSHTGTGNEKLFF.

This chain joins TRBV28 and TRBJ1-4, with D possibly matching TRBD1 (6 bases). CDR1 and CDR2 from the germline V gene are MDHEN and SYDVKM. The CDR3 is made up of 15 amino acids. The germline V and J ends were trimmed by 1 base and 5 bases, with 11 bases remaining between them. The CDR3 DNA reads TGTGCCAGCAGTTTATCGGGGGGCACCAATGAAAAACTGTTTTTT. It is translated as CASSLSGGTNEKLFF.

This clone was recorded only once. The genes are TRBV28 and TRBJ1-6; TRBD1 aligns across 7 bases. CDR3 length equals 14 residues. Germline V gives CDR1 MDHEN, CDR2 SYDVKM. J was trimmed by 14 bases and V by 4 bases; bases with no gene match: 11. CDR3 sequence (DNA): TGTGCCAGCAGTTCACCGGGACAGCCCCATTCCCTCCACTTT. Protein product: CASSSPGQPHSLHF.

The genes are TRBV10-3 and TRBJ1-5; TRBD1 matches 7 bases. The V gene end was trimmed by 4 bases and the J gene end by 11 bases; junction bases not matched to a gene: 5. CDR3 size: 12 residues. From germline, CDR1 is ENHRY and CDR2 SYGVKD. CDR3 nucleotides: TGTGCCATCAGTGGTACAGGGGAGTCCCAGCATTTT. Translating it yields CAISGTGESQHF.

This chain connects TRBV4-1 to TRBJ2-3; D is possibly TRBD2 (5 bases). Germline CDR1 and CDR2: MGHRA and YSYEKL. This CDR3 spans 14 amino acids. The germline V and J ends were trimmed by 3 bases and 9 bases, with 16 bases remaining between them. For the CDR3, the DNA is TGCGCCAGCAGCCAGGAACCGGGCACGGGGACGCAGTATTTT. This encodes CASSQEPGTGTQYF.

This chain connects TRBV7-2 to TRBJ1-5, with D maybe TRBD1 (5 bases). CDR1 is SGHTA and CDR2 is FQGNSA in the germline V gene. Trimming pared 5 bases from V and 0 bases from J, leaving 23 bases between. The CDR3 length is 19 residues. The CDR3 here is CASSKNPPKTAISNQPQHF. In DNA form, the CDR3 reads TGTGCCAGCAGCAAAAATCCGCCGAAGACAGCGATTAGCAATCAGCCCCAGCATTTT.

Here the CDR3 DNA reads TGTGCCAGTAGTATAGGGGGCGGGAACTATCAGCCCCAGCATTTT. It yields the protein CASSIGGGNYQPQHF. The rearrangement joins TRBV19 to TRBJ1-5; TRBD1 is a possible D gene (5 bases). The germline V gene has CDR1 LNHDA and CDR2 SQIVND (reference sequence). Trimming pared 1 base from V and 5 bases from J, leaving 12 bases between. The CDR3 runs 15 residues. Supplemented by reference TRBV19 and TRBJ1-5, the full variable domain reads DGGITQSPKYLFRKEGQNVTLSCEQNLNHDAMYWYRQDPGQGLRLIYYSQIVNDFQKGDIAEGYSVSREKKESFPLTVTSAQKNPTAFYLCASSIGGGNYQPQHFGDGTRLSIL.

This chain links TRBV19 with TRBJ1-5, with 8 positions matching TRBD1. This CDR3 comprises 16 residues. In germline, CDR1 is LNHDA, CDR2 SQIVND (reference sequence). V was pared by 2 bases and J by 4 bases, with 7 bases of the junction left unmatched. The CDR3 region is CASSIKPQGANQPQHF. The CDR3 bases are TGTGCCAGTAGTATAAAGCCCCAGGGGGCGAATCAGCCCCAGCATTTT.

V usage is TRBV6-1 and J usage is TRBJ2-3; TRBD1 matches 8 bases. Germline trimming cut 7 bases from V and 3 bases from J; bases unmatched to any gene: 3. This CDR3 spans 13 amino acids. Germline CDR1 is MNHNS and CDR2 is SASEGT. The CDR3 is CASNRQGTDTQYF. The CDR3 DNA is TGTGCCAGCAACAGACAGGGGACAGATACGCAGTATTTT.

This chain uses TRBV14 with TRBJ2-5; unclear D gene. The CDR3 has 15 amino acids. Trimming removed 1 base from V and 5 bases from J, with 14 bases in between. Germline assignment: CDR1 SGHDN and CDR2 FVKESK. For the CDR3, the DNA is TGTGCCAGCAGCCAAGGGAACTACCGTTGGGAGACCCAGTACTTC. Protein sequence: CASSQGNYRWETQYF.

The genes are TRBV10-3 and TRBJ1-5, with a possible D match to TRBD1 (5 bases). The CDR3 length is 13 residues. Germline CDR1 reads ENHRY; CDR2 reads SYGVKD. Deletions cut 9 bases from V and 2 bases from J, with 11 bases between. Here the CDR3 reads CAITAQGNQPQHF. CDR3 in DNA: TGTGCCATTACCGCACAGGGCAATCAGCCCCAGCATTTT.

A single count supports this clone. The J gene is TRBJ1-1, the V gene TRBV7-8; D unclear. The germline CDR1 and CDR2 sequences are SGHVS and FQNEAQ. The CDR3 sequence is 14 residues long. V lost 2 bases and J lost 2, with 9 bases in between. CDR3 loop: CASSLRDRNTEAFF. CDR3 DNA sequence: TGTGCCAGCAGCTTACGAGATCGTAACACTGAAGCTTTCTTT.

J is TRBJ2-7 and V is TRBV9; 7 positions match TRBD1. The V and J ends lost 3 bases and 1 base, in that order; junction bases with no gene match: 4. The germline V gene encodes CDR1 SGDLS and CDR2 YYNGEE. This CDR3 has 14 residues. The DNA for the CDR3 is TGTGCCAGCAGCGCGACAGGGAGTTCCTACGAGCAGTACTTC. Its translation is CASSATGSSYEQYF.

The CDR3 here is CASSRTGGHEQYF. The CDR3 nucleotides are TGTGCCAGCAGCCGGACAGGGGGCCATGAGCAGTACTTC. V and J are TRBV5-6 and TRBJ2-7, with 11 bases fitting TRBD1. J lost 7 bases, V lost 4 bases, and 4 bases had no gene match. This CDR3 has 13 amino acids. CDR1 and CDR2 (germline): SGHDT, YYEEEE.

The rearrangement uses TRBV28 and TRBJ2-7, with D possibly being TRBD2 (6 bases). The CDR3 length is 16 residues. Germline-derived CDR1 and CDR2 are MDHEN and SYDVKM. V shed 4 bases and J shed 3 bases, with 19 bases lying between them. The CDR3 reads CASSSIFFGGSYEQYF. In DNA form, the CDR3 reads TGTGCCAGCAGTTCCATATTTTTCGGGGGTAGCTACGAGCAGTACTTC.

This clone has only one observation. The V and J genes are TRBV9 and TRBJ2-7, with 9 bases lining up with TRBD2. The CDR3 covers 16 residues. The germline gives CDR1 SGDLS, CDR2 YYNGEE. Trimming at V came to 0 bases and at J to 3 bases, leaving 7 bases not matched to a gene. CDR3 bases: TGTGCCAGCAGCGTAGGGCTAGCGGGGTCGATCTACGAGCAGTACTTC. Amino acids: CASSVGLAGSIYEQYF.

V usage is TRBV9 and J usage is TRBJ2-2, with no clear D. This CDR3 spans 16 amino acids. V gave up 3 bases and J gave up 0 bases, with 12 bases separating them. CDR1 is SGDLS and CDR2 is YYNGEE in the germline V gene. CDR3 sequence reads: CASSERHLPNTGELFF. As DNA, the CDR3 is TGTGCCAGCAGCGAAAGACATCTCCCGAACACCGGGGAGCTGTTTTTT. Looking up the rest from reference TRBV9 and TRBJ2-2 gives the full variable domain: DSGVTQTPKHLITATGQRVTLRCSPRSGDLSVYWYQQSLDQGLQFLIQYYNGEERAKGNILERFSAQQFPDLHSELNLSSLELGDSALYFCASSERHLPNTGELFFGEGSRLTVL.

This clone appeared once. The CDR3 spells CASSLATEGAQIYEQYF. The CDR3 DNA follows: TGTGCCAGCAGCTTAGCGACGGAAGGGGCTCAAATCTACGAGCAGTACTTC. This chain joins TRBV7-6 and TRBJ2-7, with D maybe TRBD1 (5 bases). The V gene's germline CDR1 is SGHVS and CDR2 FNYEAQ. V dropped 0 bases and J dropped 3 bases, with 18 bases sitting between them. CDR3 length: 17 amino acids.

This chain connects TRBV7-6 to TRBJ2-3; no clear D gene. Germline CDR1 reads SGHVS; CDR2 reads FNYEAQ. The CDR3 spans 16 residues. Trimming took 0 bases from V and 6 from J, leaving 16 bases between them. CDR3 coding DNA: TGTGCCAGCAGCTTAGCTCGAGTCTTCGGGTTGGATACGCAGTATTTT. As protein: CASSLARVFGLDTQYF.

This chain links TRBV28 with TRBJ2-1; TRBD2 agrees at 7 bases. V shed 3 bases, J shed 6 bases, and the junction held 8 bases outside the gene matches. The CDR3 totals 15 residues. CDR1 and CDR2 from the germline V gene are MDHEN and SYDVKM. The CDR3: CASSLGLAATNEQFF. In nucleotides, the CDR3 is TGTGCCAGCAGTTTGGGGCTAGCGGCAACCAATGAGCAGTTCTTC.

The rearrangement links TRBV2 to TRBJ1-5, with 9 bases aligning to TRBD1. V shed 6 bases, J shed 6 bases, and the junction held 3 bases outside the gene matches. The germline gives CDR1 SNHLY, CDR2 FYNNEI. The CDR3 extends over 13 amino acids. The CDR3 spells CASRTGGGQPQHF. The CDR3, as DNA: TGTGCCAGCAGGACAGGGGGAGGTCAGCCCCAGCATTTT.